Presented here are 8 T cell receptor beta chains from one specimen sequenced in a study of T-cell memory formation after mild COVID-19. TCRdb itself ran the 5' RACE reads through MiXCR, one entry per CDR3 protein. The table shows roughly 170,000 distinct CDR3 sequences, with roughly 20% occurring only once. The sequencing sample was made of PBMCs or a T cell subset sorted from them (not recorded which). The receptors come from a man between 18 and 29 years old who had mild COVID-19 (a few samples of this study predate the infection). Cell type and time point are not known.

The chain has TRBV7-2 and TRBJ2-1; 7 nucleotides align to TRBD2. The CDR3 consists of 15 residues. Germline V gene data show CDR1 as SGHTA and CDR2 as FQGNSA. V dropped 6 bases and J dropped 0; count of bases not matched to a gene: 5. This CDR3 is CASREGLGSYNEQFF. The CDR3 bases are TGTGCCAGCAGAGAAGGACTAGGCTCCTACAATGAGCAGTTCTTC.

The chain recombines TRBV12-3 or TRBV12-4 with TRBJ2-7, with TRBD2 matching 12 bases. The CDR3 sequence is 16 residues long. The junction had 12 bases not matched to a gene; V was cut back by 5 bases and J by 7 bases. For the CDR3, the DNA is TGTGCCAGCAGTGCGCGACTAGCGGGGGCCCCCGGTGAGCAGTACTTC. Translating gives CASSARLAGAPGEQYF.

V is TRBV9 and J is TRBJ2-3, with 8 nucleotides matching TRBD2. This CDR3 region has 15 residues. Germline V gene sequence: CDR1 SGDLS, CDR2 YYNGEE. Trimming at V came to 0 bases and at J to 4 bases, leaving 4 bases not matched to a gene. As DNA, the CDR3 is TGTGCCAGCAGCGTAGTGGTTAGCGGGGCAGATACGCAGTATTTT. This codes for CASSVVVSGADTQYF.

The sample holds many counts of this clonotype. The genes are TRBV29-1 and TRBJ2-3; perhaps TRBD1 as D (5 bases). The V gene lost 4 bases and the J gene lost 3 bases, with 11 bases spanning the gap. The CDR3 has 13 amino acids. Looked up from germline, CDR1 is SQVTM and CDR2 is ANQGSEA. The CDR3 reads CSVARARTDTQYF. CDR3 sequence (DNA): TGCAGCGTTGCCAGGGCAAGGACAGATACGCAGTATTTT.

The genes are TRBV12-3 or TRBV12-4 and TRBJ1-2; D ambiguous. Trimming left V 1 base short and J 8 bases short, with 14 bases between. This CDR3 is built from 14 residues. CDR3 in DNA: TGTGCCAGCAGTTTAGTGGGCAGGCGGAGAGGCTACACCTTC. Translating it yields CASSLVGRRRGYTF.

The chain uses TRBV5-1 and TRBJ2-1, with TRBD2 identical over 8 bases. The CDR3 loop spans 15 amino acids. V dropped 2 bases and J dropped 8; count of bases not matched to a gene: 9. CDR1 is SGHRS, CDR2 YFSETQ, per germline. CDR3 nucleotides: TGCGCCAGCAGCTTCGGGACTAGTTTTATTGATGAGCAGTTCTTC. Translating gives CASSFGTSFIDEQFF.

The chain is built from TRBV5-8 and TRBJ1-2; possible D gene TRBD1, 6 bases. Trimming cost V 4 bases and J 6 bases, with 25 bases left between them. CDR1 SGHTS and CDR2 YDEGEE come from the germline V gene. The CDR3 length is 17 residues. The CDR3 DNA is TGTGCCAGCAGCAGCTTGGTGTGGCGAGACAGGACGGATGGCTACACCTTC. Translating it yields CASSSLVWRDRTDGYTF.

There are many counts of this clonotype. The J gene is TRBJ1-5, the V gene TRBV12-3 or TRBV12-4; TRBD1 is a possible D gene (5 bases). Trimming stripped 5 bases from V and 0 bases from J, with 8 bases between. The CDR3 loop spans 14 amino acids. The CDR3 region has the DNA TGTGCCAGCAGTCAGGGATATAGCAATCAGCCCCAGCATTTT. It is translated as CASSQGYSNQPQHF.